This TCR beta chain originates from a study of blood T cell repertoires in COVID-19. CDR3 size: 15 residues. The germline V gene has CDR1 SGHRS and CDR2 YFSETQ. Trimming took off 7 bases at V and 0 bases at J, with 16 bases between the two ends. TCRdb's copy holds only in-frame clones and misses some; the assay was immunoSEQ multiplex PCR. Here the sample spans roughly 180,000 clones, over 70% being singletons. The specimen sequenced was PBMCs or T cells enriched from blood (not recorded which). V is TRBV5-1 and J is TRBJ1-1, with a weak D call TRBD1 (5 bases). The clonotype comes from a woman aged 45-59 years in a cohort exposed to, infected with or recovered from COVID-19 (not recorded which). CDR3 DNA: TGCGCCAGCCAAAACGGGGGAAACATGAACACTGAAGCTTTCTTT. Amino acids: CASQNGGNMNTEAFF.